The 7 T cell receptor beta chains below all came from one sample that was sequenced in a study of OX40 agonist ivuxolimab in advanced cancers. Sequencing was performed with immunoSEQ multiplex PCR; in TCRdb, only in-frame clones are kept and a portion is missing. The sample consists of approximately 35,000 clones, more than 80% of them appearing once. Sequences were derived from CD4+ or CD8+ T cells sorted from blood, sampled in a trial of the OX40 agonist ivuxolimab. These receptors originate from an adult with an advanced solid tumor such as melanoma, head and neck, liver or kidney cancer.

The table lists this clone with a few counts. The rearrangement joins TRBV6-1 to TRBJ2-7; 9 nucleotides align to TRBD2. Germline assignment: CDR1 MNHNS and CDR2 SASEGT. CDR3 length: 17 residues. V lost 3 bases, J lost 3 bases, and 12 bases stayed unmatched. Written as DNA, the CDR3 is TGTGCCAGCAGTGAGCGACTAGCGGCCTTAGGGGACTACGAGCAGTACTTC. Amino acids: CASSERLAALGDYEQYF.

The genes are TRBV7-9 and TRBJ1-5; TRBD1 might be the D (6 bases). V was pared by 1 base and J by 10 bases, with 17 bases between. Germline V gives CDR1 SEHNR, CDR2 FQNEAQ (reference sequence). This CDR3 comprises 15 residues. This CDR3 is CASSLDRGADRPQHF. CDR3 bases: TGTGCCAGCAGCTTAGATAGGGGGGCGGATCGACCCCAGCATTTT.

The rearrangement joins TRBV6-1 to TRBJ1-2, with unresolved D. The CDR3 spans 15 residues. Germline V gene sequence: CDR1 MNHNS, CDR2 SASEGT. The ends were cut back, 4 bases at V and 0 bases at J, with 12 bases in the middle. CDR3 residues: CASSVGLGPNYGYTF. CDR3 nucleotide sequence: TGTGCCAGCAGTGTCGGGCTAGGACCTAACTATGGCTACACCTTC.

The CDR3 sequence is CASSPPGQGSLSSYEQYF. The DNA for the CDR3 is TGTGCCAGCAGCCCTCCGGGACAGGGGTCCTTGAGCTCCTACGAGCAGTACTTC. The chain couples TRBV28 to TRBJ2-5; 10 bases agree with TRBD1. The J call may be in error: the DNA end matches TRBJ2-7 better. This CDR3 region has 18 residues. The V gene's germline CDR1 is MDHEN and CDR2 SYDVKM.

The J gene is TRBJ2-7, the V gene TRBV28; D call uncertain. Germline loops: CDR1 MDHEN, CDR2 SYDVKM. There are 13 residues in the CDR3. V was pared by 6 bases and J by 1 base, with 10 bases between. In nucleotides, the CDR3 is TGTGCCAGCAGAGAATTTCCTTCCTACGAGCAGTACTTC. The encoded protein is CASREFPSYEQYF. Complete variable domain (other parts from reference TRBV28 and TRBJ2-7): DVKVTQSSRYLVKRTGEKVFLECVQDMDHENMFWYRQDPGLGLRLIYFSYDVKMKEKGDIPEGYSVSREKKERFSLILESASTNQTSMYLCASREFPSYEQYFGPGTRLTVT.

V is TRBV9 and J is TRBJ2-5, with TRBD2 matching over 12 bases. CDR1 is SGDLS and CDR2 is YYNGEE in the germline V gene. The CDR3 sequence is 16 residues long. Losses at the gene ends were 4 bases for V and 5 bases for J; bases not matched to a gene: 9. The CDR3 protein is CASSLTSGGFQETQYF. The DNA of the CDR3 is TGTGCCAGCAGCTTGACTAGCGGGGGCTTCCAGGAGACCCAGTACTTC.

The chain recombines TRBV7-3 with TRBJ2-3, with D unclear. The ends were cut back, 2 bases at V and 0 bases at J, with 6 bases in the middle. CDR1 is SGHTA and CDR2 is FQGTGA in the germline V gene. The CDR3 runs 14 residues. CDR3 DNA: TGTGCCAGCAGCTTACTCGGTAGCACAGATACGCAGTATTTT. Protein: CASSLLGSTDTQYF.